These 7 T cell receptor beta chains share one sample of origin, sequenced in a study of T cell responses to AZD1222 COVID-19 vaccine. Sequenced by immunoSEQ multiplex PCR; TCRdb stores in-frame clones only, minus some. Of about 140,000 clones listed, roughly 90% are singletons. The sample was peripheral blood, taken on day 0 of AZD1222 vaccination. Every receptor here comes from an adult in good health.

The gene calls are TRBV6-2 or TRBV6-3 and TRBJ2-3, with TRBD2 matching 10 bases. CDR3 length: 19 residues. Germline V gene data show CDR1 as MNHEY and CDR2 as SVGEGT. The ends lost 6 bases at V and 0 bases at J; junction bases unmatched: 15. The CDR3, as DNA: TGTGCCAGCAGCAACCCAGCTAGCGGGAGTACAGAAAGCACAGATACGCAGTATTTT. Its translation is CASSNPASGSTESTDTQYF.

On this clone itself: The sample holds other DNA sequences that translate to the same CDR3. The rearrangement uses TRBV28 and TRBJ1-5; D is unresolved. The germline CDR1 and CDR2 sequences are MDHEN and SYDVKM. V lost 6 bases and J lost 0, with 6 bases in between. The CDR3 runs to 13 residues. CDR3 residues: CASSRDSNQPQHF. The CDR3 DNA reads TGTGCCAGCAGCCGGGATAGCAATCAGCCCCAGCATTTT.

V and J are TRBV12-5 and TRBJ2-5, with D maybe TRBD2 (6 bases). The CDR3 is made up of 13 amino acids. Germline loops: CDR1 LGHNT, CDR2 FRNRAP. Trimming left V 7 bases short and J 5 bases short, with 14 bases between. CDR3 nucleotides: TGTGCTAGTGCCCGAGCGGGTTTGGAGACCCAGTACTTC. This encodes CASARAGLETQYF.

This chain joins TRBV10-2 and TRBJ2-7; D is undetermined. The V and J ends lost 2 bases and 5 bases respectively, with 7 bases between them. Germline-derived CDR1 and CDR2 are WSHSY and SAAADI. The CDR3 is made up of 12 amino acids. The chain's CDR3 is CASSEGSNEQYF. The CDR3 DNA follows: TGCGCCAGCAGTGAGGGGTCCAACGAGCAGTACTTC.

For the CDR3, the DNA is TGTGCCAGCAACCTCATCCGGGACAATGAGCAGTTCTTC. This gives the protein CASNLIRDNEQFF. J is TRBJ2-1 and V is TRBV6-6, with D uncertain. V lost 7 bases and J lost 5, with 12 bases in between. From germline, CDR1 is MNHNY and CDR2 SVGAGI (reference sequence). This CDR3 region has 13 residues.

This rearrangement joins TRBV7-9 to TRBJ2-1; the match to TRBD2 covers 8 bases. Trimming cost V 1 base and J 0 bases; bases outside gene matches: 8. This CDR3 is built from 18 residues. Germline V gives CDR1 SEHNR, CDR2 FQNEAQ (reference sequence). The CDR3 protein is CASSLGSGSSDSYNEQFF. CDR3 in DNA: TGTGCCAGCAGCTTAGGAAGCGGGAGCTCCGACTCCTACAATGAGCAGTTCTTC.

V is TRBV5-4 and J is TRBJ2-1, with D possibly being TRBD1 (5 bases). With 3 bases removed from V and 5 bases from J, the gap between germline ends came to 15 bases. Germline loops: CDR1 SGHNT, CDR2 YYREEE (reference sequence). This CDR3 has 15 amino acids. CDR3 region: CASSWKGLDDNEQFF. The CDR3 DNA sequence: TGTGCCAGCAGCTGGAAGGGGCTAGACGACAATGAGCAGTTCTTC.